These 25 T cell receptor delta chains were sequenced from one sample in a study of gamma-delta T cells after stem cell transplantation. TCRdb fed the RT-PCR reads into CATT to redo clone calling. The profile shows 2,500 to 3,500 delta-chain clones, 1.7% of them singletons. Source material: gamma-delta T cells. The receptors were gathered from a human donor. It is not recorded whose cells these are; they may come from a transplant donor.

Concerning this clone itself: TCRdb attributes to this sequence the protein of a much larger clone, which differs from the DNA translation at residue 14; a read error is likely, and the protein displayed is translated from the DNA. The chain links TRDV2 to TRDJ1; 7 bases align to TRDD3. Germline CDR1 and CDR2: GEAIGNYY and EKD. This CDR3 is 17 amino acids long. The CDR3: CACDTLVGGQYTDELIF. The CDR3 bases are TGTGCCTGTGACACTCTCGTTGGGGGACAATACACCGATGAACTCATCTTT.

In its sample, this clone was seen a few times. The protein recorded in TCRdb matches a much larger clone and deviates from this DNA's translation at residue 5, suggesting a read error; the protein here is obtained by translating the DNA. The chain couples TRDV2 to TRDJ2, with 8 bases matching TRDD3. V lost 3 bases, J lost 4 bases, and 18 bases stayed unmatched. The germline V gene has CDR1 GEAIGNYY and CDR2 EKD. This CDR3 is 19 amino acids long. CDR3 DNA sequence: TGTGCCTGTGACGCCGTACTCTGGGGGACCGAAAACAGGACAGCACAACTCTTCTTT. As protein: CACDAVLWGTENRTAQLFF.

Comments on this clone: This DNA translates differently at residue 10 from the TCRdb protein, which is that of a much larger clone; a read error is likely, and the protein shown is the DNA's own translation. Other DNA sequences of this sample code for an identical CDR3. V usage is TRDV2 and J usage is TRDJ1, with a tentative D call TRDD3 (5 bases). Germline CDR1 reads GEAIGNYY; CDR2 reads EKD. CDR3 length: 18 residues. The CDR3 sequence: CACEPLTLLEIHTDKLIF. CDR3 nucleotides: TGTGCCTGTGAACCTCTAACCTTACTGGAGATCCACACTGATAAACTCATCTTT.

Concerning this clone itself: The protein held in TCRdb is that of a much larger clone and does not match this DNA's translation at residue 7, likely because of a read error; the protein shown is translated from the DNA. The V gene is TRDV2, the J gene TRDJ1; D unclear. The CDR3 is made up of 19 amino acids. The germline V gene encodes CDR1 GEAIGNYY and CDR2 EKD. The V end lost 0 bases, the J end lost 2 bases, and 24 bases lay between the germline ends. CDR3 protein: CACDTASSPTPAPTDKLIF. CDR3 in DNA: TGTGCCTGTGACACCGCCTCTTCTCCGACCCCAGCGCCTACCGATAAACTCATCTTT.

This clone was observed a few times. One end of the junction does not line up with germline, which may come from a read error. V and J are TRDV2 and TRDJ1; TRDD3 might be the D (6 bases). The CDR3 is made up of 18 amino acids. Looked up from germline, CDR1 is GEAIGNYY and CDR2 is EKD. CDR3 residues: CACDPLPTRGSRPDKLIF. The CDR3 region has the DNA TGTGCCTGTGACCCGCTTCCAACCCGGGGATCTCGTCCCGATAAGCTCATCTTT.

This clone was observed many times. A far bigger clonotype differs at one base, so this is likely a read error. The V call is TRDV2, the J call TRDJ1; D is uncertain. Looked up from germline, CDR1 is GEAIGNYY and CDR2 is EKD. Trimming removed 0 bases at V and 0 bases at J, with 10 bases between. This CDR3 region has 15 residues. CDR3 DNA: TGTGCCTGTGACACCCCATCCGGTTACACCGATAAACTCATCTTT. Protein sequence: CACDTPSGYTDKLIF.

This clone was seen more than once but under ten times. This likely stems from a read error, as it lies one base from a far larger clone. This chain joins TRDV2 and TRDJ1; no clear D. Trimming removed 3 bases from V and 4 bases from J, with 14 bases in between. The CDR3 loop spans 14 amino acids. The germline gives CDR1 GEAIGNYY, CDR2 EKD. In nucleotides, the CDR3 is TGTGCCTGTGACGCCGTCCAGGAGGGCGATAAACTCATCTTT. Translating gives CACDAVQEGDKLIF.

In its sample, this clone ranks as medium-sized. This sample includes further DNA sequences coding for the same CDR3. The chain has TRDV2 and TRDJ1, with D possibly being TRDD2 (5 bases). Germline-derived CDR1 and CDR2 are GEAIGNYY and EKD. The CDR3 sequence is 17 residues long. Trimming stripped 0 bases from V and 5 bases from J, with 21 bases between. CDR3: CACDTLSSLTSGDKLIF. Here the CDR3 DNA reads TGTGCCTGTGACACCCTCTCTTCCCTCACTTCGGGGGATAAACTCATCTTT.

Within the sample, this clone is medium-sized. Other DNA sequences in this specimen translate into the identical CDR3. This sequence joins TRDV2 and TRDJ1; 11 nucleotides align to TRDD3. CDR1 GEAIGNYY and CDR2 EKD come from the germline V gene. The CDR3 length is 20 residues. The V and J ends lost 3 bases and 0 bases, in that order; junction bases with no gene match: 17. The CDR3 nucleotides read TGTGCCTGTGACGACGTACTGGGGGATAACAGCCCCTCTTACACCGATAAACTCATCTTT. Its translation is CACDDVLGDNSPSYTDKLIF.

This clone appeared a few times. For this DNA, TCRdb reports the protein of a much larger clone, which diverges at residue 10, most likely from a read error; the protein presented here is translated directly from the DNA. DNA of the CDR3: TGTGCCTGTGACACCGTACTCTGGGGGGCCGAAAACAGGACAGCACAACTCTTCTTT. This sequence encodes CACDTVLWGAENRTAQLFF. V gene TRDV2 combines with J gene TRDJ2; 7 bases are a match to TRDD3. In germline, CDR1 is GEAIGNYY, CDR2 EKD. This CDR3 contains 19 residues. V lost 0 bases, J lost 4 bases, and 16 bases stayed unmatched.

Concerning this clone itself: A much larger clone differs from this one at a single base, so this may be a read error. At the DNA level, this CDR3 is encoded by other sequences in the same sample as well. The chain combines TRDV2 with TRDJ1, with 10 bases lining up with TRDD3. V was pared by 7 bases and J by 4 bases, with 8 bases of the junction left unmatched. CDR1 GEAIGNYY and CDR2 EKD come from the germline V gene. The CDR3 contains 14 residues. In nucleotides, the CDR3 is TGTGCCTGCGACGTACTGGGGGATGACGATAAACTCATCTTT. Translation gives CACDVLGDDDKLIF.

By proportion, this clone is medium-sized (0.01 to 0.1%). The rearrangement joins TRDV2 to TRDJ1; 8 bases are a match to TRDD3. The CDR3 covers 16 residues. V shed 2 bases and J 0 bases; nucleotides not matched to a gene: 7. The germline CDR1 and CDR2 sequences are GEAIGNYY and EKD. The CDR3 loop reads CACDIVGGSYTDKLIF. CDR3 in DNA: TGTGCCTGTGACATAGTTGGGGGATCGTACACCGATAAACTCATCTTT.

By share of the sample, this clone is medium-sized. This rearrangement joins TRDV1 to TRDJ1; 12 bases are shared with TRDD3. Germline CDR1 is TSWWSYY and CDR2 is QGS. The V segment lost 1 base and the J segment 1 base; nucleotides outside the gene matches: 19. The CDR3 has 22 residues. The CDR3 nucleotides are TGTGCTCTTGGGGAACCCGCCTTCTCTACTGGGGGATACACGGTTGGCACCGATAAACTCATCTTT. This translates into CALGEPAFSTGGYTVGTDKLIF.

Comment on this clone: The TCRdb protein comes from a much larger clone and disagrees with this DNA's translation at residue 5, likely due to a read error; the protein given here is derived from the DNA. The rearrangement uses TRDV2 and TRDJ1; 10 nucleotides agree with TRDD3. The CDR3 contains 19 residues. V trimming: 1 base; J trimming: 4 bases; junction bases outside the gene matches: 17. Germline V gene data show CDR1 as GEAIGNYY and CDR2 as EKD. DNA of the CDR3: TGTGCCTGTGACACGGTGGTGGGGGATACTCCAGGGGCGGGCGATAAACTCATCTTT. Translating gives CACDTVVGDTPGAGDKLIF.

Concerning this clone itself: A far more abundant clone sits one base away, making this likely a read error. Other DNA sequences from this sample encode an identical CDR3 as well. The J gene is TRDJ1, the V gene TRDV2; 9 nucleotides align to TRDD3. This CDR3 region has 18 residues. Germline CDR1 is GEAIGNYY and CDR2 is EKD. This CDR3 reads CACDTVVTGGPYTDKLIF. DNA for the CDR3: TGCGCCTGTGACACTGTGGTTACTGGGGGACCGTACACCGATAAACTCATCTTT.

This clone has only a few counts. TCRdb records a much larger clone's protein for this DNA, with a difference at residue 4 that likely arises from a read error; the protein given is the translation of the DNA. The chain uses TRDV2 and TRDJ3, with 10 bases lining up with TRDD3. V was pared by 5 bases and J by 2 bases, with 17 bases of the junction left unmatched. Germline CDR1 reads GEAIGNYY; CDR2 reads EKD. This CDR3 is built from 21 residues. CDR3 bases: TGTGCCTGTGGCTCCGTAGAGGGGGATACGCGACCCACCTGGGACACCCGACAGATGTTTTTC. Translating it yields CACGSVEGDTRPTWDTRQMFF.

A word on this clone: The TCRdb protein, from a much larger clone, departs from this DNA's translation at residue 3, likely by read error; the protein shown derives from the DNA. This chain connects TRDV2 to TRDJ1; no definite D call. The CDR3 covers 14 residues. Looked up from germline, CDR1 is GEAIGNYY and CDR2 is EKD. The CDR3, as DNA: TGTGCCTTTGACACCGTCCAGGAGGGCGATAAACTCATCTTT. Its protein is CAFDTVQEGDKLIF.

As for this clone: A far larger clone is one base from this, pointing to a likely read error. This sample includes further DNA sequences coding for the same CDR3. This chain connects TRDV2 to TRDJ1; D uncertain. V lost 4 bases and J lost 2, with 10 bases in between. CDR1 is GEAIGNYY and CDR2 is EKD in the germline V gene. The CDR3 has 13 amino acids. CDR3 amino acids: CACDPLLTDKLIF. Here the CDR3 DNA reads TGTGCCTGTGATCCTCTGCTGACCGATAAACTCATCTTT.

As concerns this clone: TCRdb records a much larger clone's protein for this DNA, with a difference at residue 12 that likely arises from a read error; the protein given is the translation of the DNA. The CDR3 loop reads CACDTINTGGYRLYTDKLIF. The CDR3 DNA follows: TGTGCCTGTGACACGATCAATACTGGGGGATACCGCCTGTACACCGATAAACTCATCTTT. This sequence joins TRDV2 and TRDJ1, with 12 bases identical to TRDD3. The V gene end was trimmed by 1 base and the J gene end by 0 bases; junction bases not matched to a gene: 14. The CDR3 covers 20 residues. Germline V gives CDR1 GEAIGNYY, CDR2 EKD.

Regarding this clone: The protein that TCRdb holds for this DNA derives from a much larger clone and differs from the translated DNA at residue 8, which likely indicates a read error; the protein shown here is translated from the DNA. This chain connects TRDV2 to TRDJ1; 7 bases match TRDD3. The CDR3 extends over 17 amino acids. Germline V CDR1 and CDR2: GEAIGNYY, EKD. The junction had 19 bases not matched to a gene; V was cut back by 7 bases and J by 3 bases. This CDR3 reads CACYNLGGEWGPDKLIF. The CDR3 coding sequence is TGTGCCTGCTACAACCTGGGGGGGGAGTGGGGTCCCGATAAACTCATCTTT.

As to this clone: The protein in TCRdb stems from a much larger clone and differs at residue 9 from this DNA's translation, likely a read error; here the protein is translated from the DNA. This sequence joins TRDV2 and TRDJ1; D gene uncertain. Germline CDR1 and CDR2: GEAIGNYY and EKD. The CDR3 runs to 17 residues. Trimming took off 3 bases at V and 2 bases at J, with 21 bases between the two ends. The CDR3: CACDEVYSERLTDKLIF. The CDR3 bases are TGTGCCTGTGACGAAGTATATTCTGAGCGATTAACCGATAAACTCATCTTT.

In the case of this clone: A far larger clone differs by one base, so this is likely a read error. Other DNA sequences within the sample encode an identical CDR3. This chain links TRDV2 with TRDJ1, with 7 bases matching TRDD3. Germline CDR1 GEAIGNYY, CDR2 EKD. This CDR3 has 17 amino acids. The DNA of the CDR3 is TGTGCTTGTGACACTCTCGTTGGGGGACAATACACCGATAAACTCATCTTT. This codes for CACDTLVGGQYTDKLIF.

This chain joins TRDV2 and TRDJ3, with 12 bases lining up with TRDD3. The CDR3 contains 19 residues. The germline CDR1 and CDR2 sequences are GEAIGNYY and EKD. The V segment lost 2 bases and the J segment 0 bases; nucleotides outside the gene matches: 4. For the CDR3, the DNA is TGTGCCTGTGACATACTGGGGGATACAATCTCCTGGGACACCCGACAGATGTTTTTC. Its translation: CACDILGDTISWDTRQMFF.

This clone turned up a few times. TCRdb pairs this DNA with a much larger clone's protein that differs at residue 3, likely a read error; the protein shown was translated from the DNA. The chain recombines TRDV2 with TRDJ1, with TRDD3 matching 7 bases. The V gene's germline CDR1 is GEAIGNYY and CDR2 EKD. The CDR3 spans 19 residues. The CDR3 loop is CARDPLLRGGIPSIDKLIF. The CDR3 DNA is TGTGCCCGTGACCCTTTGCTACGTGGAGGGATACCCTCCATCGATAAACTCATCTTT.

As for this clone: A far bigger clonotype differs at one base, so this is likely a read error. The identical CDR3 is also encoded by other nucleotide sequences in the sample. The CDR3 nucleotides read TGTGCCTGTGACACGGTTGAAGGGGGATACGCGGTCGATAAGCTCATCTTT. Translating gives CACDTVEGGYAVDKLIF. The chain recombines TRDV2 with TRDJ1; 10 nucleotides agree with TRDD3. Germline loops: CDR1 GEAIGNYY, CDR2 EKD. CDR3 length equals 17 residues.